A selection of T cell receptor beta chains follows, all from one sample in a study of T-cell memory formation after mild COVID-19. TCRdb reprocessed the 5' RACE reads with MiXCR, giving one entry per CDR3 protein. The data show 540,000 or so distinct CDR3 sequences, with 20% seen just once and around 13% held by the top ten. Material for sequencing was PBMCs or a T cell subset sorted from them (not recorded which). These receptors were collected from an adult woman who had mild COVID-19 (a few samples of this study predate the infection). Cell type and time point are not known. The CDR3 runs from the conserved cysteine through the conserved F or W. The D gene is left open where the match is weak. The size entry is marked missing in some rows and otherwise reads once, few, many or a size class.

TRBV9	few	TRBJ2-3	TRBD2	TGTGCCAGCAGCGTATTCAGCGGGAGTACAGATACGCAGTATTTT	CASSVFSGSTDTQYF
TRBV4-3	few	TRBJ1-2	NA	TGCGCCAGCGGAACTAACTATGGCTACACCTTC	CASGTNYGYTF
TRBV2	NA	TRBJ1-2	NA	TGTGCCAGCAGTGCAGGGTCGGCTAACTATGGCTACACCTTC	CASSAGSANYGYTF
TRBV27	NA	TRBJ2-1	TRBD1	TGTGCCAGCAGAAAGGCAGGGGGCCCCTACAATGAGCAGTTCTTC	CASRKAGGPYNEQFF
TRBV12-1	NA	TRBJ1-1	NA	TGTGCCAGCAGCCGTGACCTAACAGGGAGCACTGAAGCTTTCTTT	CASSRDLTGSTEAFF
TRBV12-5	NA	TRBJ1-2	NA	TGTGCTAGTGGTACAGGGACCCCGGGCTATGGCTACACCTTC	CASGTGTPGYGYTF
TRBV5-4	few	TRBJ2-1	TRBD2	TGTGCCAGCAGCACCCGGACTAGCGGTTCGTACAATGAGCAGTTCTTC	CASSTRTSGSYNEQFF
TRBV27	few	TRBJ2-1	NA	TGTGCCAGCAGTCCAGATGGAGCCTACAATGAGCAGTTCTTC	CASSPDGAYNEQFF
TRBV7-2	few	TRBJ2-5	TRBD2	TGTGCCAGCAGCTTCATTAAACTAGCGGGGGACCAAGAGACCCAGTACTTC	CASSFIKLAGDQETQYF
TRBV7-9	few	TRBJ1-2	TRBD1	TGTGCCAGCAGCCATGACAGGGGGATGGATGGCTACACCTTC	CASSHDRGMDGYTF
TRBV30	NA	TRBJ2-3	TRBD1	TGTGCCTCAACGACAGGGACCTACACAGATACGCAGTATTTT	CASTTGTYTDTQYF
TRBV7-6	many	TRBJ2-7	NA	TGTGCCAGCAGCTTAGCGAGGCAAGGGAGGTACGAGCAGTACTTC	CASSLARQGRYEQYF
TRBV5-5	NA	TRBJ2-7	NA	TGTGCCAGCAGCCCACGACCGGAACACAATGAGCAGTACTTC	CASSPRPEHNEQYF
TRBV24-1	once	TRBJ2-5	TRBD1	TGTGCCACCAGTGATTACGGCAGGGGGGAGACCCAGTACTTC	CATSDYGRGETQYF
TRBV20-1	few	TRBJ1-1	NA	TGCAGTGCTAGGATCGGGGGGGACACTGAAGCTTTCTTT	CSARIGGDTEAFF
TRBV3-1	NA	TRBJ2-1	NA	TGTGCCAGCAGCCAAGATATCCCGGGGGCGATTTACAATGAGCAGTTCTTC	CASSQDIPGAIYNEQFF
TRBV5-6	many	TRBJ1-1	NA	TGTGCCAGCAGCTTGGAAGGGTACGGGACGCCGGCTGAAGCTTTCTTT	CASSLEGYGTPAEAFF
TRBV10-3	NA	TRBJ2-1	TRBD2	TGTGCCATCAGCACCTATTCTAGCGGGACTTGGAGTGTCAATGAGCAGTTCTTC	CAISTYSSGTWSVNEQFF
TRBV6-5	NA	TRBJ2-7	TRBD1	TGTGCCAGCAGTGGACGGGACAGGGACTACGAGCAGTACTTC	CASSGRDRDYEQYF
TRBV7-2	few	TRBJ2-1	NA	TGTGCCAGCAGCCCGGCGGACAGGCCGGGAGGCAATGAGCAGTTCTTC	CASSPADRPGGNEQFF
TRBV7-9	few	TRBJ1-1	NA	TGTGCCACAGGACAGACCACTGAAGCTTTCTTT	CATGQTTEAFF
TRBV11-2	NA	TRBJ2-3	TRBD1	TGTGCCAGCAGCTTGGGGAACAGGGGCGGAGATACGCAGTATTTT	CASSLGNRGGDTQYF
TRBV7-2	few	TRBJ2-2	TRBD1	TGTGCCAGCAAGCGGACAGGCCCCACCGGGGAGCTGTTTTTT	CASKRTGPTGELFF
TRBV20-1	once	TRBJ2-3	NA	TGCAGTGCTAGAGAGGCGACGGTCCGGACAGATACGCAGTATTTT	CSAREATVRTDTQYF
TRBV9	few	TRBJ1-1	NA	TGTGCCAGCAGCGTAGCTCAGGCAGGGTCTGCTTTCTTT	CASSVAQAGSAFF
TRBV7-6	NA	TRBJ1-1	TRBD1	TGTGCCAGCAGCTTCTGGACAGGAGGAAACACTGAAGCTTTCTTT	CASSFWTGGNTEAFF
TRBV20-1	NA	TRBJ1-5	TRBD1	TGCAGTGCTAGGGGGTTGACAGGGACCGGCAATCAGCCCCAGCATTTT	CSARGLTGTGNQPQHF
TRBV6-5	few	TRBJ2-7	TRBD1	TGTGCCAGCAGCGGGACAGCCACCTCCTACGAGCAGTACTTC	CASSGTATSYEQYF
TRBV5-1	once	TRBJ1-1	NA	TGCGCCAGCAGCATCTTCTTGGGGAACACTGAAGCTTTCTTT	CASSIFLGNTEAFF
TRBV10-1	NA	TRBJ1-5	NA	TGCGCCAGCAATTCGAGGCCCCCCGAAGGCAATCAGCCCCAGCATTTT	CASNSRPPEGNQPQHF
TRBV12-3/TRBV12-4	NA	TRBJ2-1	TRBD2	TGTGCCAGCAGTCTACCGGGACTAGCGGGACAATACAATGAGCAGTTCTTC	CASSLPGLAGQYNEQFF
TRBV5-1	few	TRBJ2-3	NA	TGCGCCAGCAGCTTGTTGGGATCTAGCACAGATACGCAGTATTTT	CASSLLGSSTDTQYF
TRBV20-1	NA	TRBJ1-1	NA	TGCAGTGCTAGTAGGGTTGGAGCTTTCTTT	CSASRVGAFF
TRBV7-9	few	TRBJ2-1	TRBD2	TGTGCCAGCAGCTTAGGTCCCCTAGCGGGGGGGCCAAACAATGAGCAGTTCTTC	CASSLGPLAGGPNNEQFF
TRBV4-2	NA	TRBJ2-1	TRBD2	TGTGCCAGCAGCCAAGGGGCGCGGGGGGGCTTCAATGAGCAGTTCTTC	CASSQGARGGFNEQFF
TRBV20-1	NA	TRBJ2-1	NA	TGCAGTGCTAGAGGGAGGGCCACAAACAATGAGCAGTTCTTC	CSARGRATNNEQFF